Listed below are T cell receptor beta chains from one sample, sequenced in a study of blood T cells in healthy people across ages. TCRdb called the 5' RACE reads again in MiXCR, with one record for every CDR3 protein. The profile shows nearly 1 million distinct CDR3 sequences, around 54% of them singletons. The sample consisted of blood. These receptors all come from a woman aged 60-70 years in good health. Each CDR3 is given without its conserved first and last residue. The order of the fields is V gene, J gene, CDR3 protein.

v_call: TRBV7-9; j_call: TRBJ2-5; cdr3_aa: ASSLSHQETQY
v_call: TRBV10-3; j_call: TRBJ1-4; cdr3_aa: AISESPTSGGEKLF
v_call: TRBV28; j_call: TRBJ2-7; cdr3_aa: ASSLKAALYEQY
v_call: TRBV20-1; j_call: TRBJ2-7; cdr3_aa: SARDLGHETDLYEQY
v_call: TRBV3-1; j_call: TRBJ2-1; cdr3_aa: ASSHLAGSVNEQF
v_call: TRBV2; j_call: TRBJ2-3; cdr3_aa: ASSEEWGSGGTDTQY
v_call: TRBV28; j_call: TRBJ2-7; cdr3_aa: ASSFGLATYEQY
v_call: TRBV29-1; j_call: TRBJ2-5; cdr3_aa: SCPGTGKETQY
v_call: TRBV6-5; j_call: TRBJ1-2; cdr3_aa: ASSRGQGLYGYT
v_call: TRBV15; j_call: TRBJ1-4; cdr3_aa: ATSRGNEKLF
v_call: TRBV14; j_call: TRBJ2-3; cdr3_aa: ASSPRRVAVSTDTQY
v_call: TRBV20-1; j_call: TRBJ2-7; cdr3_aa: SARGRQDSLRFYEQY
v_call: TRBV7-3; j_call: TRBJ2-3; cdr3_aa: ASSLDIRDSSTDTQY
v_call: TRBV19; j_call: TRBJ2-2; cdr3_aa: ASSGTAHDTGELF
v_call: TRBV12-3/TRBV12-4; j_call: TRBJ1-3; cdr3_aa: ASKVSYGNTIY
v_call: TRBV6-5; j_call: TRBJ2-1; cdr3_aa: ASSFRGTFDEQF
v_call: TRBV12-3/TRBV12-4; j_call: TRBJ2-1; cdr3_aa: ASQSGGAGVRGNEQF
v_call: TRBV12-3/TRBV12-4; j_call: TRBJ1-4; cdr3_aa: ASSFQGQGAGKLF
v_call: TRBV3-1; j_call: TRBJ2-2; cdr3_aa: ASQSGGTGELF
v_call: TRBV20-1; j_call: TRBJ2-7; cdr3_aa: SARDYRDYQQY
v_call: TRBV3-1; j_call: TRBJ1-2; cdr3_aa: ASSPTAGNNYGYT
v_call: TRBV29-1; j_call: TRBJ2-5; cdr3_aa: SVGQTSGSTQY
v_call: TRBV28; j_call: TRBJ2-3; cdr3_aa: ASSLRTNTQY
v_call: TRBV12-3/TRBV12-4; j_call: TRBJ1-1; cdr3_aa: ASSLLRTLEAF
v_call: TRBV20-1; j_call: TRBJ2-3; cdr3_aa: SWTGSTDTQY
v_call: TRBV28; j_call: TRBJ1-2; cdr3_aa: ASSFSVLQGRHGYT
v_call: TRBV20-1; j_call: TRBJ2-7; cdr3_aa: SASGQGFYEQY
v_call: TRBV20-1; j_call: TRBJ2-1; cdr3_aa: SARIPGLAGRLSF
v_call: TRBV12-3/TRBV12-4; j_call: TRBJ2-1; cdr3_aa: ASSFSARNQF
v_call: TRBV4-2; j_call: TRBJ2-3; cdr3_aa: ASSQDRGTSGRADTQY
v_call: TRBV15; j_call: TRBJ2-5; cdr3_aa: ATSMSGREYNEQY
v_call: TRBV25-1; j_call: TRBJ2-7; cdr3_aa: ASSELAPNEQY
v_call: TRBV10-1; j_call: TRBJ2-1; cdr3_aa: ASSQSGYNEQF
v_call: TRBV12-3/TRBV12-4; j_call: TRBJ1-2; cdr3_aa: ASRSQASAYGYT
v_call: TRBV7-2; j_call: TRBJ2-5; cdr3_aa: ASSLATSGRTQETQY
v_call: TRBV20-1; j_call: TRBJ2-1; cdr3_aa: SARDPGLAGFNNEQF
v_call: TRBV20-1; j_call: TRBJ2-7; cdr3_aa: SAGDGRSNPYEQY
v_call: TRBV11-2; j_call: -; cdr3_aa: ASSLKSGRIYEQY
v_call: TRBV7-2; j_call: TRBJ2-7; cdr3_aa: ASSLVVTSYEQY
v_call: TRBV20-1; j_call: TRBJ2-4; cdr3_aa: SAKPGGRFQY
v_call: TRBV5-5; j_call: TRBJ2-5; cdr3_aa: ASSKTSNPAEEQY
v_call: TRBV7-2; j_call: TRBJ2-2; cdr3_aa: ASGLFPSGRVGTGELF
v_call: TRBV6-5; j_call: TRBJ2-2; cdr3_aa: ASSPGTGIPGELF
v_call: TRBV10-3; j_call: TRBJ2-5; cdr3_aa: AISESSPAEETQY
v_call: TRBV5-5; j_call: TRBJ2-5; cdr3_aa: ASSTAPSRGYQETQY
v_call: TRBV10-3; j_call: -; cdr3_aa: AISESDSPPYNEQY
v_call: TRBV28; j_call: -; cdr3_aa: ASSSAGIPYEQY
v_call: TRBV20-1; j_call: TRBJ2-1; cdr3_aa: SAAELNEQF